This T cell receptor (beta chain) was captured by sequencing in a study of OX40 agonist ivuxolimab in advanced cancers. Study-level results: CD4+ and CD8+ T cells in blood underwent clonal expansion by week 6 at 0.1 to 3.0 mg/kg. The work left the antigen specificity of expanded peripheral T cells undetermined. Average numbers of expanded clones were greater in CD8+ T cells than in CD4+.

This clone was found once. Its antigen is currently unknown. Measured with immunoSEQ multiplex PCR; TCRdb has only the in-frame clones, and not every one. Here the sample spans 90,000 to 95,000 clones, 80% to 90% being singletons. The TCR was taken from an adult with an advanced solid tumor such as melanoma, head and neck, liver or kidney cancer. The material was CD4+ or CD8+ T cells sorted from blood, obtained in a trial of the OX40 agonist ivuxolimab.

Here the CDR3 DNA reads TGTGCCAGTTTTGGGGCGCAAAATTCACCCCTCCACTTT. Translated, it gives CASFGAQNSPLHF. The V call is TRBV6-6, the J call TRBJ1-6, with a weak D call TRBD1 (5 bases). V lost 9 bases to trimming and J lost 7 bases, with 13 bases between them. Germline assignment: CDR1 MNHNY and CDR2 SVGAGI (reference sequence). The CDR3 is made up of 13 amino acids.